These 20 T cell receptor beta chains came from one sample sequenced in a study of T-cell memory formation after mild COVID-19 (dated by TCRdb to the early 2020s). Library creation used 5' RACE. The sample was run on an Illumina NovaSeq 6000. TCRdb passed the public sequencing reads through fastp at Q25 and MiXCR, retaining productive beta sequences. Every distinct CDR3 protein forms one entry, paired with its most common genes and DNA. Here the sample has over 120,000 distinct CDR3 sequences; roughly 21% occur a single time. Of the sample, approximately 2.4% falls within the top ten clones. The sequenced material came from PBMCs or a T cell subset sorted from them (not recorded which). The receptors derive from an adult woman who had mild COVID-19 (a few samples of this study predate the infection). The sample titles of this study are shuffled in the database, so cell type and time point are left out; the donor was told from shared clones.

This clonotype was counted a few times. The chain is built from TRBV29-1 and TRBJ2-7; D is perhaps TRBD2 (5 bases). V lost 5 bases and J lost 0, with 11 bases in between. This CDR3 contains 13 residues. Germline V gene lookup returns CDR1 SQVTM and CDR2 ANQGSEA. In DNA, the CDR3 is TGCAGCGTTTTTGGACTGAACTCCTACGAGCAGTACTTC. Its protein product is CSVFGLNSYEQYF.

The chain employs TRBV18 and TRBJ2-5; TRBD2 matches at 9 bases. The CDR3 is made up of 15 amino acids. Losses at the gene ends were 3 bases for V and 1 base for J; bases not matched to a gene: 3. The germline gives CDR1 KGHSH, CDR2 LQKENI. The CDR3 region has the DNA TGTGCCAGCTCACCTGGACTAGCGCGCCAAGAGACCCAGTACTTC. Amino acid sequence: CASSPGLARQETQYF. Combining the CDR3 with reference TRBV18 and TRBJ2-5 gives the whole variable domain NAGVMQNPRHLVRRRGQEARLRCSPMKGHSHVYWYRQLPEEGLKFMVYLQKENIIDESGMPKERFSAEFPKEGPSILRIQQVVRGDSAAYFCASSPGLARQETQYFGPGTRLLVL.

The chain carries TRBV5-6 and TRBJ1-1; no reliable D call. The length of the CDR3 is 16 residues. Germline V gene lookup returns CDR1 SGHDT and CDR2 YYEEEE. V lost 4 bases and J lost 0, with 16 bases in between. In DNA, the CDR3 is TGTGCCAGCAGCGCCGGCAGGTCGAACCTGAACACTGAAGCTTTCTTT. Translation gives CASSAGRSNLNTEAFF.

This clonotype was counted only a few times. This chain links TRBV25-1 with TRBJ2-7; 7 bases are a match to TRBD1. The length of the CDR3 is 14 residues. CDR1 MGHDK and CDR2 SYGVNS come from the germline V gene. V lost 6 bases, J lost 5 bases, and 10 bases stayed unmatched. The CDR3, as DNA: TGTGCCAGCAGCGAAGGGAACAGGGGCCACGAGCAGTACTTC. Translation: CASSEGNRGHEQYF.

The J gene is TRBJ2-7, the V gene TRBV14, with D perhaps matching TRBD2 (6 bases). CDR3 length: 15 amino acids. Germline V CDR1 and CDR2: SGHDN, FVKESK. Deletions cut 4 bases from V and 2 bases from J, with 15 bases between. CDR3 coding DNA: TGTGCCAGCAGCCCCGGGGGTCGGGGTACCTACGAGCAGTACTTC. Encoded protein: CASSPGGRGTYEQYF.

The chain has TRBV3-1 and TRBJ1-1; no reliable D call. This CDR3 comprises 11 residues. Germline V gene lookup returns CDR1 LGHDT and CDR2 YNNKEL (reference sequence). The V and J ends lost 2 bases and 8 bases respectively, with 6 bases between them. The CDR3 loop reads CASSQFSEAFF. CDR3 sequence (DNA): TGTGCCAGCAGCCAATTTTCAGAAGCTTTCTTT.

The V call is TRBV5-1, the J call TRBJ1-2; TRBD1 matches 8 bases. V shed 2 bases, J shed 5 bases, and the junction held 23 bases outside the gene matches. CDR1 and CDR2 from the germline V gene are SGHRS and YFSETQ. This CDR3 region has 20 residues. In nucleotides, the CDR3 is TGCGCCAGCAGCTTACGCCCTAGCGGGCTCAGACAGGGGAAATGGTATGGCTACACCTTC. Translated: CASSLRPSGLRQGKWYGYTF.

The chain combines TRBV5-4 with TRBJ2-1; 13 bases are a match to TRBD2. This CDR3 region has 15 residues. J lost 5 bases, V lost 2 bases, and 1 base had no gene match. CDR1 and CDR2 from the germline V gene are SGHNT and YYREEE (reference sequence). The CDR3 reads CASSLGTSGNNEQFF. CDR3 in DNA: TGTGCCAGCAGCTTAGGGACTAGCGGGAACAATGAGCAGTTCTTC.

This clonotype was seen only a few times. This chain connects TRBV6-5 to TRBJ1-1; 10 nucleotides match TRBD1. J was trimmed by 4 bases and V by 5 bases; bases with no gene match: 4. Germline CDR1 and CDR2: MNHEY and SVGAGI. CDR3 length equals 14 residues. The CDR3 is CASSGRDRGTEAFF. CDR3 sequence (DNA): TGTGCCAGCAGTGGTCGGGACAGGGGCACTGAAGCTTTCTTT.

This clonotype was found a few times. This chain joins TRBV7-9 and TRBJ2-3, with 10 bases fitting TRBD2. Unmatched junction bases numbered 4, after V lost 2 bases and J lost 2 bases. In germline, CDR1 is SEHNR, CDR2 FQNEAQ (reference sequence). The CDR3 spans 16 residues. The CDR3 spells CASSLLGTSDTDTQYF. For the CDR3, the DNA is TGTGCCAGCAGCTTACTGGGGACTAGCGACACAGATACGCAGTATTTT.

This clonotype showed up just a few times. A much larger clone is a single base away; this may be a read error. The rearrangement joins TRBV20-1 to TRBJ2-3; D ambiguous. CDR3 size: 10 residues. Germline V gives CDR1 DFQATT, CDR2 SNEGSKA (reference sequence). Trimming left V 5 bases short and J 1 base short, with 1 base between. CDR3 DNA: TGCAGTGCTCGCACAGATACGCAGTATTTT. It is translated as CSARTDTQYF.

CDR3 sequence reads: CASTWSIVAGAADTQYF. Here the CDR3 DNA reads TGTGCCAGCACCTGGTCAATCGTAGCTGGAGCGGCAGATACGCAGTATTTT. The V and J genes are TRBV7-9 and TRBJ2-3; TRBD2 is a possible D gene (5 bases). The CDR3 runs 17 residues. V was cut by 7 bases and J by 4 bases, with 24 bases left in between. Germline V gene data show CDR1 as SEHNR and CDR2 as FQNEAQ (reference sequence).

The chain joins TRBV4-2 to TRBJ1-5, with D perhaps TRBD1 (5 bases). Germline values: CDR1 LGHNA, CDR2 YNFKEQ. The CDR3 loop spans 16 amino acids. Between the trimmed V and J ends, which lost 4 bases and 7 bases, there was a span of 20 bases. The CDR3 nucleotides read TGTGCCAGCAGCCCACCTTTAGGCACAGGAGGACAGCCCCAGCATTTT. This codes for CASSPPLGTGGQPQHF.

This clonotype was recorded once. The chain is built from TRBV29-1 and TRBJ1-2, with 7 positions matching TRBD1. The J segment lost 9 bases and the V segment lost 4 bases, leaving 8 bases of the junction unmatched. The CDR3 is 12 residues long. The germline gives CDR1 SQVTM, CDR2 ANQGSEA. The CDR3 spells CSVVTGEERYTF. The DNA for the CDR3 is TGCAGCGTTGTCACAGGGGAGGAACGCTACACCTTC.

A remark on this clonotype: The CDR3 does not end in the conserved phenylalanine or tryptophan, so this is likely a read error. CDR3 coding DNA: TGTGCCAGCAGTGGATTCAGGGGATCGGCCGAGCAGTACTTA. As protein: CASSGFRGSAEQYL. The chain combines TRBV12-3 or TRBV12-4 with TRBJ2-7, with D possibly being TRBD1 (6 bases). The V end lost 5 bases, the J end lost 6 bases, and 17 bases lay between the germline ends. This CDR3 is 14 amino acids long.

The chain couples TRBV5-1 to TRBJ2-1; 7 nucleotides match TRBD2. J lost 12 bases, V lost 4 bases, and 25 bases had no gene match. Germline assignment: CDR1 SGHRS and CDR2 YFSETQ. CDR3 size: 18 residues. The DNA for the CDR3 is TGCGCCAGCAGCCCCGCTCCGGGACTAATAAAAGTCTCAGCTGGGCAGTTCTTC. Its translation is CASSPAPGLIKVSAGQFF.

The chain combines TRBV27 with TRBJ2-7; 7 nucleotides align to TRBD1. Germline V gives CDR1 MNHEY, CDR2 SMNVEV (reference sequence). CDR3 size: 13 residues. The trim removed 7 bases at V and 5 bases at J, leaving 8 bases unmatched. The CDR3 reads CASNRQGGHEQYF. The CDR3 DNA reads as TGTGCCAGCAACAGACAGGGTGGGCACGAGCAGTACTTC.

CDR3 region: CASSPSTGTDTQYF. CDR3 DNA: TGCGCCAGCAGCCCCTCGACAGGGACAGATACGCAGTATTTT. The rearrangement links TRBV5-1 to TRBJ2-3; TRBD1 aligns across 7 bases. CDR3 length equals 14 residues. Germline V gene sequence: CDR1 SGHRS, CDR2 YFSETQ. The J segment lost 3 bases and the V segment lost 4 bases, leaving 5 bases of the junction unmatched.

This clonotype was detected a few times. J is TRBJ1-4 and V is TRBV7-2; perhaps TRBD1 as D (5 bases). The CDR3 spans 15 residues. Germline V gives CDR1 SGHTA, CDR2 FQGNSA. The V end lost 4 bases, the J end lost 8 bases, and 17 bases lay between the germline ends. CDR3 sequence (DNA): TGTGCCAGCAGCTCAGTCCAGGGATCGGGAGAAAAACTGTTTTTT. Amino acid sequence: CASSSVQGSGEKLFF.

The chain employs TRBV30 and TRBJ1-5; no clear D. In germline, CDR1 is GTSNPN, CDR2 SVGIG (reference sequence). Trimming took 5 bases from V and 7 from J, leaving 18 bases between them. There are 14 residues in the CDR3. The CDR3 spells CAWGDKSRVQPQHF. CDR3 in DNA: TGTGCCTGGGGAGACAAGTCGCGTGTCCAGCCCCAGCATTTT.